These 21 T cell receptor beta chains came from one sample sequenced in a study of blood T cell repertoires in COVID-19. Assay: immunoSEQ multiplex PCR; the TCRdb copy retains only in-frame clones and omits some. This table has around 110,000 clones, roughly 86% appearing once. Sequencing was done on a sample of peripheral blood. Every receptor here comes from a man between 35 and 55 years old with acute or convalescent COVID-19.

CDR3: CASSPRGLPGEKLFF. In nucleotides, the CDR3 is TGTGCCAGTAGCCCCCGGGGTCTACCGGGGGAAAAACTGTTTTTT. This sequence joins TRBV19 and TRBJ1-4; D call uncertain. V was clipped by 6 bases and J by 8 bases, with 19 bases between them. CDR1 is LNHDA, CDR2 SQIVND, per germline (reference sequence). The CDR3 contains 15 residues.

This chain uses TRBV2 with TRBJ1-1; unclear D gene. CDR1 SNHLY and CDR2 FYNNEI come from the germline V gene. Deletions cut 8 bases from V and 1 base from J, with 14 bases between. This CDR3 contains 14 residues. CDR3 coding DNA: TGTGCCAGCGTGAGAGGGTTATGGAACACTGAAGCTTTCTTT. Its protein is CASVRGLWNTEAFF.

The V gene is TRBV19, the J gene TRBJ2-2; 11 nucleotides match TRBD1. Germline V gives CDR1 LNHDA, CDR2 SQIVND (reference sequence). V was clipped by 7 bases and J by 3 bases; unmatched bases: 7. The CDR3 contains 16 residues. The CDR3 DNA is TGTGCCAGTACCACCGGGACAGGGGGTTACACCGGGGAGCTGTTTTTT. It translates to CASTTGTGGYTGELFF. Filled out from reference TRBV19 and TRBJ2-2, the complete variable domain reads DGGITQSPKYLFRKEGQNVTLSCEQNLNHDAMYWYRQDPGQGLRLIYYSQIVNDFQKGDIAEGYSVSREKKESFPLTVTSAQKNPTAFYLCASTTGTGGYTGELFFGEGSRLTVL.

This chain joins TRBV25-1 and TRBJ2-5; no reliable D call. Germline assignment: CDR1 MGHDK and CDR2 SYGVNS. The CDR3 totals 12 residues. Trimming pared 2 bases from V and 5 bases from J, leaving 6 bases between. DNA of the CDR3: TGTGCCAGCAGTGAAGTCGGGGAGACCCAGTACTTC. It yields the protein CASSEVGETQYF.

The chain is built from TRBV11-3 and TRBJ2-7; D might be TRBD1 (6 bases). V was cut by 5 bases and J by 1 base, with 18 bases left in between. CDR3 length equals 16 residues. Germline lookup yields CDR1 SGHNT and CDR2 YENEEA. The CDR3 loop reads CASSPAEPGASYEQYF. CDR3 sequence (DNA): TGTGCCAGCAGCCCCGCGGAGCCAGGGGCTTCCTACGAGCAGTACTTC.

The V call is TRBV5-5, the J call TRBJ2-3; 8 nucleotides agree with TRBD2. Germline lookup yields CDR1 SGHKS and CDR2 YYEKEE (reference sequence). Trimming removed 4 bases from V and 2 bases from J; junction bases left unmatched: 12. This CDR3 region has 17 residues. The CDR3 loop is CASSTLLAEVSTDTQYF. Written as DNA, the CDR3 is TGTGCCAGCAGCACCCTACTAGCGGAGGTTTCCACAGATACGCAGTATTTT.

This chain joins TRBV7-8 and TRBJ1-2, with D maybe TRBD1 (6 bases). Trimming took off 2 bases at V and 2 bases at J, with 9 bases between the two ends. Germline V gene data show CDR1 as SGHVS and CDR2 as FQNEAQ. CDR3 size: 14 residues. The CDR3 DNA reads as TGTGCCAGCAGCTTAAGTCAGGGGAACTATGGCTACACCTTC. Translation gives CASSLSQGNYGYTF.

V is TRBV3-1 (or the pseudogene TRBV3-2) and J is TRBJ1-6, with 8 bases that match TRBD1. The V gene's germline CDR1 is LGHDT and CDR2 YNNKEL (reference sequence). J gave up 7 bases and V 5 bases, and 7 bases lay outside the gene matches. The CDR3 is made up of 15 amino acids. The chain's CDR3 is CASSLGQALNSPLHF. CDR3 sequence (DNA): TGTGCCAGCAGCTTGGGACAGGCACTAAATTCACCCCTCCACTTT.

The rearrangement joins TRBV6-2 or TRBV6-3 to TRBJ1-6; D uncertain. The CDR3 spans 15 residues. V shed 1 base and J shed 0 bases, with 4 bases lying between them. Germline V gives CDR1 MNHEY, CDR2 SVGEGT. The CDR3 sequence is CASSYYNSYNSPLHF. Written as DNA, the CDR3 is TGTGCCAGCAGTTACTACAACTCCTATAATTCACCCCTCCACTTT.

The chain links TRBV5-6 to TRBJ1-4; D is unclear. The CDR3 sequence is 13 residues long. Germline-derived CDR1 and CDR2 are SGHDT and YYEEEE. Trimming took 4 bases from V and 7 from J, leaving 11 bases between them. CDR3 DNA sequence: TGTGCCAGCAGCCCATTATCGAGTGAAAAACTGTTTTTT. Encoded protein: CASSPLSSEKLFF. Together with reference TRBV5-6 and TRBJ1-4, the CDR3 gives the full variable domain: DAGVTQSPTHLIKTRGQQVTLRCSPKSGHDTVSWYQQALGQGPQFIFQYYEEEERQRGNFPDRFSGHQFPNYSSELNVNALLLGDSALYLCASSPLSSEKLFFGSGTQLSVL.

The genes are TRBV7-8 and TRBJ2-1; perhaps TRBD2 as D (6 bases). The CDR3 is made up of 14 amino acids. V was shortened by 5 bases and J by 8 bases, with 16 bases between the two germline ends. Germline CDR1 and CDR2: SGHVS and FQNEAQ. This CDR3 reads CASSHGGSVDEQFF. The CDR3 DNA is TGTGCCAGCAGCCACGGGGGTTCGGTGGATGAGCAGTTCTTC.

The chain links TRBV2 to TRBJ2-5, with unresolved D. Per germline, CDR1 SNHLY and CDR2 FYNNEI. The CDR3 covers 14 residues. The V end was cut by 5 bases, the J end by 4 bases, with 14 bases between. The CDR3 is CASSPNGGPETQYF. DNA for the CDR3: TGTGCCAGCAGTCCAAACGGTGGGCCAGAGACCCAGTACTTC.

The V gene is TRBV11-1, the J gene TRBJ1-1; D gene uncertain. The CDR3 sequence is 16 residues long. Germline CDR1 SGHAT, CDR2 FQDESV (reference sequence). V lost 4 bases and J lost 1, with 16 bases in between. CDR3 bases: TGTGCCAGCAGCTCCCTAATAGTGGCGGGGAACACTGAAGCTTTCTTT. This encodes CASSSLIVAGNTEAFF.

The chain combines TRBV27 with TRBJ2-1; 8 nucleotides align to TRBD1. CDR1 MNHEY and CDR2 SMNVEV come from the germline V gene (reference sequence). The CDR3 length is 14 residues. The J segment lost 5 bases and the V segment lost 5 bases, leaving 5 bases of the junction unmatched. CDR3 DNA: TGTGCCAGCAGTGCGACAGGGGCTGACAATGAGCAGTTCTTC. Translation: CASSATGADNEQFF.

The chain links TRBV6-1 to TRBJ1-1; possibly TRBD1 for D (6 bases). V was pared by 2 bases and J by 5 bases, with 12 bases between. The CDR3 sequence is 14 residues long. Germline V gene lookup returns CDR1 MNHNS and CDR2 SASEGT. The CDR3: CASSESGGETEAFF. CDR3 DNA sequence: TGTGCCAGCAGTGAATCGGGGGGCGAGACTGAAGCTTTCTTT.

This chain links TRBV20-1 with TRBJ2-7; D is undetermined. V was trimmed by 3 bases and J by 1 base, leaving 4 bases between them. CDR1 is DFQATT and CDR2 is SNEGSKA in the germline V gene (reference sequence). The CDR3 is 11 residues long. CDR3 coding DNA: TGCAGTGCTAGTTCATCCTACGAGCAGTACTTC. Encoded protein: CSASSSYEQYF.

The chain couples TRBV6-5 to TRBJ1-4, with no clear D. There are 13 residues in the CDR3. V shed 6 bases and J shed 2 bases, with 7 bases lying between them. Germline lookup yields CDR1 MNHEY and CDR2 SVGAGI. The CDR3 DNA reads TGTGCCAGCAGGAGGGCGACTAATGAAAAACTGTTTTTT. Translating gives CASRRATNEKLFF.

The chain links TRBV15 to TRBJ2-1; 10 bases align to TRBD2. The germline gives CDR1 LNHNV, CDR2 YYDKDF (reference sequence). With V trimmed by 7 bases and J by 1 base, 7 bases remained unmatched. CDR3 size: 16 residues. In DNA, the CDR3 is TGTGCCACCACGGAGCTAGCGGGGGTATCCTACAATGAGCAGTTCTTC. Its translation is CATTELAGVSYNEQFF.

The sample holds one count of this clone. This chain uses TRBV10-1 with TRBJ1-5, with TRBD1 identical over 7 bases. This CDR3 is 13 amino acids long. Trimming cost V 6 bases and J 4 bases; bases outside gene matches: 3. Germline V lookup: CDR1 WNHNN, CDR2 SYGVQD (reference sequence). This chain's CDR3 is CASRVTGNQPQHF. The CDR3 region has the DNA TGCGCCAGCAGGGTGACAGGGAATCAGCCCCAGCATTTT.

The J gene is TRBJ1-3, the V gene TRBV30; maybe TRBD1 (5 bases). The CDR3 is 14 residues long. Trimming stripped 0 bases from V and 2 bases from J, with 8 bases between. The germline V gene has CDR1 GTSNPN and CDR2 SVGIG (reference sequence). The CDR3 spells CAWSVGGTGNTIYF. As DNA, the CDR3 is TGTGCCTGGAGTGTGGGGGGAACTGGAAACACCATATATTTT.

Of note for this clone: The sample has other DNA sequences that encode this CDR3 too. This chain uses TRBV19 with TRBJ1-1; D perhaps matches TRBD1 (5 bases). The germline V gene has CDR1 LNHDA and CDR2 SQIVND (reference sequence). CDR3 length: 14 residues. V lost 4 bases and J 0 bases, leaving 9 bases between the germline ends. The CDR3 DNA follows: TGTGCCAGTAGTACGCAGGGAATGAACACTGAAGCTTTCTTT. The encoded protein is CASSTQGMNTEAFF. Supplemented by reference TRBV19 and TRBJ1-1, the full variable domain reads DGGITQSPKYLFRKEGQNVTLSCEQNLNHDAMYWYRQDPGQGLRLIYYSQIVNDFQKGDIAEGYSVSREKKESFPLTVTSAQKNPTAFYLCASSTQGMNTEAFFGQGTRLTVV.